The 29 T cell receptor beta chains below all came from one sample that was sequenced in a study of regulatory T cells in long-lasting Graves disease. Through Arm-PCR of CDR3 regions and iRepertoire HTBI primers, TCR beta libraries were built. TCRdb reprocessed the multiplex PCR reads with MiXCR, giving one entry per CDR3 protein. Among some 250,000 distinct CDR3 sequences, 15% to 20% were seen once, and the ten largest hold about 20%. Time point of the sample: newly diagnosed GD, antithyroid drugs for less than 3 months. From RNA extracted from PBMCs, the TCR library was made. The sequenced sample was peripheral blood mononuclear cells (PBMCs), obtained at new diagnosis, from a patient treated with antithyroid drugs. Receptors originate from a female donor with Graves disease.

The CDR3: CASSLGALSSGRYYEQYF. For the CDR3, the DNA is TGTGCCAGCAGCTTGGGAGCCCTTAGTAGCGGGAGGTACTACGAGCAGTACTTC. The chain employs TRBV5-5 and TRBJ2-7; 10 bases map to TRBD2. V lost 0 bases, J lost 3 bases, and 12 bases stayed unmatched. This CDR3 comprises 18 residues. The germline gives CDR1 SGHKS, CDR2 YYEKEE (reference sequence).

This clonotype was counted between two and nine times. The rearrangement links TRBV19 to TRBJ1-2, with D possibly matching TRBD1 (6 bases). The CDR3 is 14 amino acids. Trimming took 3 bases from V and 2 from J, leaving 10 bases between them. Germline lookup yields CDR1 LNHDA and CDR2 SQIVND (reference sequence). Here the CDR3 DNA reads TGTGCCAGTAGTATGCACGACAGGAACTATGGCTACACCTTC. Translated: CASSMHDRNYGYTF.

V and J are TRBV25-1 and TRBJ1-1; D is undetermined. Between the trimmed V and J ends, which lost 1 base and 1 base, there was a span of 10 bases. Germline V gives CDR1 MGHDK, CDR2 SYGVNS. CDR3 size: 15 residues. In DNA form, the CDR3 reads TGTGCCAGCAGTGAATGGTCATTCGGGAACACTGAAGCTTTCTTT. Its translation: CASSEWSFGNTEAFF. Full variable domain (outside the CDR3, taken from reference TRBV25-1 and TRBJ1-1): EADIYQTPRYLVIGTGKKITLECSQTMGHDKMYWYQQDPGMELHLIHYSYGVNSTEKGDLSSESTVSRIRTEHFPLTLESARPSHTSQYLCASSEWSFGNTEAFFGQGTRLTVV.

The sample holds many counts of this clonotype. The rearrangement joins TRBV19 to TRBJ1-1; 9 bases are a match to TRBD1. The CDR3 contains 15 residues. Looked up from germline, CDR1 is LNHDA and CDR2 is SQIVND (reference sequence). V was clipped by 3 bases and J by 5 bases; unmatched bases: 7. The CDR3 sequence: CASSIGGQGKTEAFF. CDR3 coding DNA: TGTGCCAGTAGTATCGGGGGACAGGGAAAGACTGAAGCTTTCTTT.

In this sample, this clonotype turned up many times. This sequence joins TRBV3-1 and TRBJ1-6, with TRBD1 as a possible D gene (5 bases). V shed 1 base and J shed 9 bases, with 16 bases lying between them. Germline-derived CDR1 and CDR2 are LGHDT and YNNKEL (reference sequence). The CDR3 has 16 amino acids. The CDR3, as DNA: TGTGCCAGCAGCCAAGCCCTGGGGGGGGTGGGTTCACCCCTCCACTTT. Protein product: CASSQALGGVGSPLHF.

The table lists this clonotype with many counts. The chain carries TRBV20-1 and TRBJ1-1, with D possibly being TRBD1 (5 bases). V was shortened by 6 bases and J by 1 base, with 9 bases between the two germline ends. The germline CDR1 and CDR2 sequences are DFQATT and SNEGSKA (reference sequence). CDR3 size: 12 residues. CDR3 DNA: TGCAGTGCCACGAGGGGGAACACTGAAGCTTTCTTT. This gives the protein CSATRGNTEAFF.

In this sample, this clonotype turned up many times. Relative to the germline gene, one junction end is altered; a read error may explain this. This chain uses TRBV20-1 with TRBJ1-1; D not certain. Germline V gene sequence: CDR1 DFQATT, CDR2 SNEGSKA (reference sequence). There are 15 residues in the CDR3. This chain's CDR3 is CSARGNSVLNTGAFF. As DNA, the CDR3 is TGCAGTGCTAGAGGAAATAGCGTTCTGAACACTGGAGCTTTCTTT.

This clonotype occurred many times. The genes are TRBV20-1 and TRBJ2-3, with D tentatively TRBD2 (6 bases). This CDR3 has 15 residues. V was clipped by 3 bases and J by 0 bases, with 13 bases between them. In germline, CDR1 is DFQATT, CDR2 SNEGSKA (reference sequence). The CDR3 sequence: CSASLASASTDTQYF. The DNA for the CDR3 is TGCAGTGCTAGTTTAGCTAGCGCTAGCACAGATACGCAGTATTTT.

This sequence joins TRBV4-2 and TRBJ1-3; 8 nucleotides align to TRBD1. The J segment lost 3 bases and the V segment lost 2 bases, leaving 3 bases of the junction unmatched. Germline lookup yields CDR1 LGHNA and CDR2 YNFKEQ. The CDR3 has 15 amino acids. The DNA of the CDR3 is TGTGCCAGCAGCCAACAACAGGGGGTTGGAAACACCATATATTTT. Its translation: CASSQQQGVGNTIYF.

The sample holds many counts of this clonotype. This chain joins TRBV4-3 and TRBJ2-7, with 9 bases that match TRBD1. The CDR3 spans 15 residues. V lost 1 base and J lost 6; bases outside the gene matches: 7. In germline, CDR1 is LGHNA, CDR2 YSLEER. The CDR3, as DNA: TGCGCCAGCAGCCAAGTGGACAGGGGAGGGGTCGAGCAGTACTTC. It encodes CASSQVDRGGVEQYF.

This clonotype came up a few times. The chain joins TRBV3-1 to TRBJ2-5; D perhaps matches TRBD1 (6 bases). Germline assignment: CDR1 LGHDT and CDR2 YNNKEL (reference sequence). This CDR3 comprises 15 residues. Between the trimmed V and J ends, which lost 3 bases and 1 base, there was a span of 12 bases. The CDR3 protein is CASSQGAAAQETQYF. CDR3 bases: TGTGCCAGCAGCCAGGGGGCAGCCGCCCAAGAGACCCAGTACTTC.

This clonotype was recorded many times. The gene calls are TRBV19 and TRBJ1-2, with 8 positions matching TRBD1. CDR1 LNHDA and CDR2 SQIVND come from the germline V gene (reference sequence). The CDR3 is 15 amino acids. V lost 5 bases to trimming and J lost 3 bases; unmatched junction nucleotides: 8. CDR3 sequence: CASSDTGTGDYGYTF. DNA of the CDR3: TGTGCCAGTAGTGACACCGGGACAGGAGACTATGGCTACACCTTC.

In its sample, this clonotype was seen many times. This chain uses TRBV29-1 with TRBJ1-1, with 10 bases lining up with TRBD1. The V and J ends lost 3 bases and 4 bases, in that order; junction bases with no gene match: 2. Looked up from germline, CDR1 is SQVTM and CDR2 is ANQGSEA. The CDR3 totals 13 residues. The CDR3 loop is CSVDRTGGTEAFF. The CDR3 nucleotides read TGCAGCGTTGACCGGACAGGGGGCACTGAAGCTTTCTTT.

The sample holds many counts of this clonotype. The chain couples TRBV19 to TRBJ2-7, with unresolved D. Germline V CDR1 and CDR2: LNHDA, SQIVND (reference sequence). Trimming took 1 base from V and 1 from J, leaving 11 bases between them. The CDR3 covers 15 residues. CDR3: CASSIGAVDSYEQYF. CDR3 in DNA: TGTGCCAGTAGTATAGGCGCAGTTGATTCCTACGAGCAGTACTTC.

This chain uses TRBV27 with TRBJ2-3; 11 bases are a match to TRBD2. V lost 5 bases and J lost 1; bases outside the gene matches: 11. The length of the CDR3 is 18 residues. Germline assignment: CDR1 MNHEY and CDR2 SMNVEV (reference sequence). CDR3 sequence: CASSSLLGLAEGTDTQYF. CDR3 nucleotides: TGTGCCAGCAGTAGCTTATTGGGACTAGCGGAGGGCACAGATACGCAGTATTTT.

There are many counts of this clonotype. This sequence joins TRBV7-8 and TRBJ2-7; D gene ambiguous. Germline values: CDR1 SGHVS, CDR2 FQNEAQ. Trimming pared 5 bases from V and 0 bases from J, leaving 11 bases between. CDR3 length: 14 residues. This chain's CDR3 is CASSQTKLSYEQYF. CDR3 bases: TGTGCCAGCAGCCAGACAAAGCTCTCCTACGAGCAGTACTTC.

There are many counts of this clonotype. The chain joins TRBV2 to TRBJ1-5; 7 bases agree with TRBD1. CDR1 and CDR2 (germline): SNHLY, FYNNEI. V was pared by 8 bases and J by 5 bases, with 15 bases of the junction left unmatched. This CDR3 has 16 residues. CDR3 sequence (DNA): TGTGCCAGCCAAGCCAGCCCCGGGACAGAGGATCAGCCCCAGCATTTT. Protein product: CASQASPGTEDQPQHF.

About this clonotype itself: Given a far larger clone just one base away, this is likely a sequencing read error. The chain uses TRBV11-2 and TRBJ2-5; no clear D. CDR1 is SGHAT and CDR2 is FQNNGV in the germline V gene. The CDR3 sequence is 13 residues long. The CDR3 DNA follows: TGTGCCAGCAGCTCCTACGTAGAGCACTCGTACTGCTTC. Translation: CASSSYVEHSYCF.

Comment on this clonotype: A read error is the likely source, as a far larger clone sits one nucleotide away. This rearrangement joins TRBV11-3 to TRBJ2-5; D is possibly TRBD2 (6 bases). The ends were cut back, 5 bases at V and 3 bases at J, with 16 bases in the middle. Germline-derived CDR1 and CDR2 are SGHNT and YENEEA. This CDR3 spans 15 amino acids. The CDR3: CASSAAEGHKETQYF. The CDR3 DNA is TGTGCCAGCAGCGCGGCGGAGGGGCATAAAGAGACCCAGTACTTC.

Many counts were recorded for this clonotype. The chain has TRBV7-9 and TRBJ2-1; D is perhaps TRBD2 (6 bases). This CDR3 region has 15 residues. Germline CDR1 is SEHNR and CDR2 is FQNEAQ (reference sequence). The V end lost 7 bases, the J end lost 0 bases, and 13 bases lay between the germline ends. CDR3 DNA: TGTGCCAGCATCTTTGGGGAGGCCTCCTACAATGAGCAGTTCTTC. This codes for CASIFGEASYNEQFF.

The rearrangement joins TRBV19 to TRBJ2-4, with 9 bases fitting TRBD1. This CDR3 has 14 amino acids. The V gene end was trimmed by 5 bases and the J gene end by 9 bases; junction bases not matched to a gene: 8. The germline gives CDR1 LNHDA, CDR2 SQIVND (reference sequence). CDR3 protein: CASSPGQGMSIQYF. In DNA, the CDR3 is TGTGCCAGTAGTCCGGGACAGGGTATGAGCATTCAGTACTTC.

This clonotype was seen repeatedly, ten times or more. The chain recombines TRBV20-1 with TRBJ1-2, with 7 bases fitting TRBD1. Trimming cost V 0 bases and J 8 bases; bases outside gene matches: 6. CDR3 size: 13 residues. CDR1 is DFQATT, CDR2 SNEGSKA, per germline (reference sequence). The CDR3: CSARERGGGGYTF. DNA for the CDR3: TGCAGTGCTAGAGAGAGAGGGGGCGGAGGCTACACCTTC.

This clonotype was found many times. This sequence joins TRBV27 and TRBJ2-4; unclear D gene. Germline values: CDR1 MNHEY, CDR2 SMNVEV (reference sequence). The V end was cut by 5 bases, the J end by 5 bases, with 19 bases between. The length of the CDR3 is 16 residues. This CDR3 is CASSHRAQVWQNIQYF. The CDR3 DNA follows: TGTGCCAGCAGTCACCGGGCCCAGGTTTGGCAAAACATTCAGTACTTC.

This clonotype was seen at least ten times. V gene TRBV10-3 combines with J gene TRBJ2-1; D is unresolved. V gave up 5 bases and J gave up 5 bases, with 7 bases separating them. The CDR3 is 12 amino acids. Germline V gene data show CDR1 as ENHRY and CDR2 as SYGVKD. The DNA for the CDR3 is TGTGCCATCAGTACGACCAACAATGAGCAGTTCTTC. Amino acid sequence: CAISTTNNEQFF.

This clonotype came up many times. The CDR3 region has the DNA TGTGCCAGCAGCCGGGGGAGGACTAGCGGTTACACAGATACGCAGTATTTT. Protein sequence: CASSRGRTSGYTDTQYF. This chain uses TRBV7-9 with TRBJ2-3, with TRBD2 identical over 10 bases. The CDR3 has 17 amino acids. The germline V gene encodes CDR1 SEHNR and CDR2 FQNEAQ (reference sequence). V trimming: 5 bases; J trimming: 2 bases; junction bases outside the gene matches: 10. Combining the CDR3 with reference TRBV7-9 and TRBJ2-3 gives the whole variable domain DTGVSQNPRHKITKRGQNVTFRCDPISEHNRLYWYRQTLGQGPEFLTYFQNEAQLEKSRLLSDRFSAERPKGSFSTLEIQRTEQGDSAMYLCASSRGRTSGYTDTQYFGPGTRLTVL.

Ten or more counts support this clonotype. This CDR3 reads CASSLDRDPQETQYF. The CDR3 DNA reads as TGTGCCAGCAGCTTAGATAGGGATCCACAAGAGACCCAGTACTTC. The V and J genes are TRBV11-3 and TRBJ2-5; D gene unclear. The V gene's germline CDR1 is SGHNT and CDR2 YENEEA. The CDR3 has 15 residues. Trimming shortened V by 0 bases and J by 2 bases, and 10 bases separated the two germline ends.

This clonotype was counted many times. The chain has TRBV7-2 and TRBJ1-5; D call uncertain. This CDR3 spans 12 amino acids. Germline loops: CDR1 SGHTA, CDR2 FQGNSA. V was cut by 5 bases and J by 4 bases, with 6 bases left in between. The CDR3 reads CASSTNNQPQHF. The DNA for the CDR3 is TGTGCCAGCAGCACGAATAATCAGCCCCAGCATTTT.

As for this clonotype: A much larger clone differs by one base, so this may be a read error. This chain uses TRBV7-6 with TRBJ1-1; D gene ambiguous. From germline, CDR1 is SGHVS and CDR2 FNYEAQ. The V and J ends lost 5 bases and 0 bases respectively, with 7 bases between them. There are 13 residues in the CDR3. The CDR3 bases are TGTGCCAGCAGCGAAGAGGTGAACACTGAAGCTTTCTTT. Residues: CASSEEVNTEAFF.

This clonotype was observed at least ten times. The genes are TRBV28 and TRBJ2-5; D might be TRBD1 or TRBD2, each matching 5 bases. There are 13 residues in the CDR3. Germline CDR1 is MDHEN and CDR2 is SYDVKM. The V end lost 5 bases, the J end lost 4 bases, and 11 bases lay between the germline ends. The CDR3 DNA sequence: TGTGCCAGCAGTGGGGACGGCGCAGAGACCCAGTACTTC. As protein: CASSGDGAETQYF.